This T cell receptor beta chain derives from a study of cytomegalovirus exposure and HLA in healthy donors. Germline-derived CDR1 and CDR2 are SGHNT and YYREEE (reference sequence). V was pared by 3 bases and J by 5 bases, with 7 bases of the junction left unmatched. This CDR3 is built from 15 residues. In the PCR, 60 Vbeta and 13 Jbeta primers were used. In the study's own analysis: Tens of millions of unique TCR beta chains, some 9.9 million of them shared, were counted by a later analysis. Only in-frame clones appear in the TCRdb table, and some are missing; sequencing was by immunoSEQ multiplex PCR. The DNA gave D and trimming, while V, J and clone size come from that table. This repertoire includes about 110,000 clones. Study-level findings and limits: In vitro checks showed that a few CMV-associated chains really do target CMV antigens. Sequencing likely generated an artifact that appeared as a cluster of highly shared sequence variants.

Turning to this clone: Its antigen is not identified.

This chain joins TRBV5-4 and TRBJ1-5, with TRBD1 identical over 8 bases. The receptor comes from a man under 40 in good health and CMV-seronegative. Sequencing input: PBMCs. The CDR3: CASSWGGQDYQPQHF. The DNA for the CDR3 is TGTGCCAGCAGCTGGGGGGGACAGGACTATCAGCCCCAGCATTTT.